A selection of T cell receptor beta chains follows, all from one sample in a study of blood T cell repertoires in COVID-19. Here immunoSEQ multiplex PCR was the method, and the copy in TCRdb shows in-frame clones only, minus some. The sample has over 200,000 clones; 91% are singletons. Specimen: peripheral blood. These receptor sequences come from a person under 30 with COVID-19, enrolled during active disease. Both conserved end residues are part of each CDR3. The order of the fields is clone size, D gene, J gene, V gene, CDR3 protein, CDR3 DNA. A D gene is named only where the DNA matches it firmly. Some rows have no size entry. The others give once, few or many, or a class for an expanded clone.

abundance: NA
d_gene: NA
j_gene: TRBJ2-3
v_gene: TRBV7-9
CDR3aa: CASSPQTAGIEADTQYF
CDR3nt: TGTGCCAGCAGCCCGCAGACCGCAGGAATAGAAGCAGATACGCAGTATTTT

abundance: NA
d_gene: NA
j_gene: TRBJ1-4
v_gene: TRBV4-1
CDR3aa: CASSRTGTQGEKLFF
CDR3nt: TGCGCCAGCAGCCGAACCGGGACTCAAGGGGAAAAACTGTTTTTT

abundance: few
d_gene: TRBD1
j_gene: TRBJ2-5
v_gene: TRBV7-9
CDR3aa: CASSSWTGARGQETQYF
CDR3nt: TGTGCCAGCAGCTCCTGGACAGGGGCCAGGGGGCAAGAGACCCAGTACTTC

abundance: NA
d_gene: TRBD2
j_gene: TRBJ2-7
v_gene: TRBV5-4
CDR3aa: CASSTAGTSGRYEQYF
CDR3nt: TGTGCCAGCAGCACAGCGGGAACTAGCGGCCGCTACGAGCAGTACTTC

abundance: NA
d_gene: TRBD1
j_gene: TRBJ2-2
v_gene: TRBV6-5
CDR3aa: CASSYDSQGYTGELFF
CDR3nt: TGTGCCAGCAGTTACGATTCACAGGGGTACACCGGGGAGCTGTTTTTT

abundance: once
d_gene: TRBD1
j_gene: TRBJ2-1
v_gene: TRBV28
CDR3aa: CASSPHPGTGKYVEQFF
CDR3nt: TGTGCCAGCAGTCCACACCCCGGGACAGGGAAATATGTTGAGCAGTTCTTC

abundance: NA
d_gene: NA
j_gene: TRBJ2-7
v_gene: TRBV14
CDR3aa: CASSQEYQFGNEQYF
CDR3nt: TGTGCCAGCAGCCAAGAATACCAGTTCGGGAACGAGCAGTACTTC

abundance: NA
d_gene: NA
j_gene: TRBJ1-2
v_gene: TRBV3-1/TRBV3-2
CDR3aa: CASSHTVNSGYTF
CDR3nt: TGTGCCAGCAGCCATACAGTGAATTCTGGCTACACCTTC

abundance: once
d_gene: TRBD1
j_gene: TRBJ1-2
v_gene: TRBV19
CDR3aa: CASSIDPQGWGYTF
CDR3nt: TGTGCCAGTAGTATAGACCCACAGGGGTGGGGCTACACCTTC

abundance: NA
d_gene: TRBD1
j_gene: TRBJ1-5
v_gene: TRBV7-2
CDR3aa: CASSFAGGYNQPQHF
CDR3nt: TGTGCCAGCAGCTTTGCAGGGGGCTACAATCAGCCCCAGCATTTT

abundance: NA
d_gene: TRBD2
j_gene: TRBJ2-3
v_gene: TRBV10-1
CDR3aa: CASASGRATDTQYF
CDR3nt: TGCGCCAGCGCTAGCGGGAGGGCCACAGATACGCAGTATTTT

abundance: NA
d_gene: NA
j_gene: TRBJ2-3
v_gene: TRBV28
CDR3aa: CASSFFRDTFTDTQYF
CDR3nt: TGTGCCAGCAGTTTCTTCCGGGACACATTCACAGATACGCAGTATTTT

abundance: NA
d_gene: NA
j_gene: TRBJ1-2
v_gene: TRBV24-1
CDR3aa: CATSDGGVVGYTF
CDR3nt: TGTGCCACCAGTGATGGCGGCGTTGTCGGCTACACCTTC

abundance: NA
d_gene: NA
j_gene: TRBJ2-5
v_gene: TRBV5-1
CDR3aa: CASSLVQGGGETQYF
CDR3nt: TGCGCCAGCAGCTTGGTTCAGGGGGGAGGAGAGACCCAGTACTTC

abundance: NA
d_gene: TRBD1
j_gene: TRBJ2-1
v_gene: TRBV11-1
CDR3aa: CASSPRTGGILNEQFF
CDR3nt: TGTGCCAGCAGCCCTAGGACAGGGGGCATTTTAAATGAGCAGTTCTTC

abundance: NA
d_gene: TRBD1
j_gene: TRBJ2-2
v_gene: TRBV27
CDR3aa: CATRTGGGTGELFF
CDR3nt: TGTGCCACGAGGACAGGGGGCGGAACCGGGGAGCTGTTTTTT

abundance: NA
d_gene: NA
j_gene: TRBJ1-3
v_gene: TRBV28
CDR3aa: CASSLDGRRGAGGNTIYF
CDR3nt: TGTGCCAGCAGTTTAGACGGGCGGAGGGGCGCTGGTGGAAACACCATATATTTT

abundance: NA
d_gene: TRBD2
j_gene: TRBJ2-2
v_gene: TRBV4-2
CDR3aa: CASSQEPLAGYTGELFF
CDR3nt: TGTGCCAGCAGCCAAGAGCCACTAGCGGGTTACACCGGGGAGCTGTTTTTT

abundance: NA
d_gene: NA
j_gene: TRBJ2-3
v_gene: TRBV12-3/TRBV12-4
CDR3aa: CASSFSPDTQYF
CDR3nt: TGTGCCAGCAGTTTTAGTCCAGATACGCAGTATTTT

abundance: few
d_gene: NA
j_gene: TRBJ2-7
v_gene: TRBV7-2
CDR3aa: CASSLEGRGAYEQYF
CDR3nt: TGTGCCAGCAGCTTAGAAGGCAGGGGGGCCTACGAGCAGTACTTC

abundance: NA
d_gene: NA
j_gene: TRBJ1-1
v_gene: TRBV5-1
CDR3aa: CASSQGTGTEAFF
CDR3nt: TGCGCCAGTAGTCAGGGGACCGGAACTGAAGCTTTCTTT

abundance: NA
d_gene: NA
j_gene: TRBJ2-7
v_gene: TRBV6-2/TRBV6-3
CDR3aa: CASSYPDGTSDPYEQYF
CDR3nt: TGTGCCAGCAGTTATCCCGACGGGACTTCGGATCCTTACGAGCAGTACTTC